This T cell receptor (beta chain) was documented in a study of blood T cell repertoires in COVID-19. Study summary: Collection of acute and convalescent COVID-19 samples took place in the United States, Italy and Spain. The cDNA or gDNA used as material had been derived from T cells, B-cell-depleted T cells, or PBMCs.

Clones were read by immunoSEQ multiplex PCR, and TCRdb kept only the in-frame ones, dropping some. The repertoire holds about 58,000 clones, with 78% as singletons. In germline, CDR1 is SGDLS, CDR2 YYNGEE. This CDR3 spans 15 amino acids. V shed 0 bases and J 6 bases; nucleotides not matched to a gene: 8. The TCR comes from a human donor in a cohort sampled during active COVID-19. The sequencing sample was made of peripheral blood. The rearrangement links TRBV9 to TRBJ1-2; 7 bases align to TRBD1. CDR3 in DNA: TGTGCCAGCAGCGTAGCTCCGACAGGGAGTGATGGCTACACCTTC. This translates into CASSVAPTGSDGYTF.